The 10 T cell receptor beta chains reported below all come from one sample, sequenced in a study of cytomegalovirus exposure and HLA in healthy donors. Sequencing used immunoSEQ multiplex PCR; TCRdb keeps in-frame clones, though not all of them. The sample includes over 200,000 clones, over 65% of them seen just once. The sequenced sample was PBMCs. Receptors originate from a woman aged 18 to 35 in good health and CMV-seronegative.

The CDR3 spells CASSVHPTGPNTEAFF. The CDR3 region has the DNA TGTGCCAGCAGTGTCCATCCTACAGGGCCGAACACTGAAGCTTTCTTT. The rearrangement links TRBV6-1 to TRBJ1-1, with D possibly TRBD1 on 6 matching bases. Germline values: CDR1 MNHNS, CDR2 SASEGT. Trimming shortened V by 4 bases and J by 1 base, and 16 bases separated the two germline ends. The CDR3 runs 16 residues.

This clone was recorded once. The chain couples TRBV28 to TRBJ1-5, with a weak D call TRBD1 (5 bases). The CDR3 consists of 16 residues. The germline V gene has CDR1 MDHEN and CDR2 SYDVKM. V was cut by 5 bases and J by 0 bases, with 14 bases left in between. The CDR3, as DNA: TGTGCCAGCAGTCCCAAGGGGAGCTATAGCAATCAGCCCCAGCATTTT. It translates to CASSPKGSYSNQPQHF.

This chain uses TRBV28 with TRBJ2-2; maybe TRBD2 (6 bases). Germline assignment: CDR1 MDHEN and CDR2 SYDVKM. V was pared by 6 bases and J by 10 bases, with 12 bases between. The CDR3 has 12 residues. Written as DNA, the CDR3 is TGTGCCAGCAGCGAGCGGGTGGTGGAGCTGTTTTTT. This encodes CASSERVVELFF.

The chain links TRBV5-1 to TRBJ2-7; D remains ambiguous. Germline CDR1 and CDR2: SGHRS and YFSETQ. The CDR3 covers 13 residues. The V and J ends lost 0 bases and 3 bases respectively, with 7 bases between them. The CDR3 DNA reads as TGCGCCAGCAGCTTGGTGTCAGACTACGAGCAGTACTTC. As protein: CASSLVSDYEQYF. Full variable domain (outside the CDR3, taken from reference TRBV5-1 and TRBJ2-7): KAGVTQTPRYLIKTRGQQVTLSCSPISGHRSVSWYQQTPGQGLQFLFEYFSETQRNKGNFPGRFSGRQFSNSRSEMNVSTLELGDSALYLCASSLVSDYEQYFGPGTRLTVT.

This clone is a singleton in its sample. V is TRBV4-1 and J is TRBJ2-6, with unresolved D. This CDR3 is built from 14 residues. CDR1 is MGHRA, CDR2 YSYEKL, per germline. V was cut by 6 bases and J by 0 bases, with 6 bases left in between. CDR3 nucleotide sequence: TGCGCCAGCAGGGGCAACTCTGGGGCCAACGTCCTGACTTTC. It translates to CASRGNSGANVLTF.

The chain carries TRBV18 and TRBJ1-4; weak D call: TRBD1 (6 bases). Looked up from germline, CDR1 is KGHSH and CDR2 is LQKENI. The CDR3 length is 14 residues. V lost 7 bases and J 8 bases, leaving 17 bases between the germline ends. CDR3 nucleotides: TGTGCCAGCTTACCCACACAGGGACGGGAAAAACTGTTTTTT. Protein product: CASLPTQGREKLFF.

The V and J genes are TRBV29-1 and TRBJ2-7; perhaps TRBD1 as D (6 bases). CDR1 and CDR2 from the germline V gene are SQVTM and ANQGSEA. V was shortened by 4 bases and J by 0 bases, with 13 bases between the two germline ends. This CDR3 spans 14 amino acids. The CDR3, as DNA: TGCAGCGTTGGCCAGGGGACCAGCTCCTACGAGCAGTACTTC. It yields the protein CSVGQGTSSYEQYF.

This clone was seen a handful of times. The rearrangement links TRBV6-5 to TRBJ1-5; D not resolved. In germline, CDR1 is MNHEY, CDR2 SVGAGI. Trimming took 4 bases from V and 14 from J, leaving 21 bases between them. The CDR3 totals 14 residues. DNA of the CDR3: TGTGCCAGCAGTTCCGCCGTATGGGCCGAGGTTGAGCATTTT. This gives the protein CASSSAVWAEVEHF.

J is TRBJ2-5 and V is TRBV5-4; D might be TRBD1 or TRBD2, each matching 5 bases. In germline, CDR1 is SGHNT, CDR2 YYREEE (reference sequence). This CDR3 is built from 15 residues. V was shortened by 4 bases and J by 3 bases, with 16 bases between the two germline ends. CDR3 in DNA: TGTGCCAGCAGCCCGAGGGACCCCGGGGAAGAGACCCAGTACTTC. This sequence encodes CASSPRDPGEETQYF. The whole variable domain, filled in from reference TRBV5-4 and TRBJ2-5, reads ETGVTQSPTHLIKTRGQQVTLRCSSQSGHNTVSWYQQALGQGPQFIFQYYREEENGRGNFPPRFSGLQFPNYSSELNVNALELDDSALYLCASSPRDPGEETQYFGPGTRLLVL.

The rearrangement uses TRBV30 and TRBJ2-1; 7 bases align to TRBD2. Germline V lookup: CDR1 GTSNPN, CDR2 SVGIG (reference sequence). The CDR3 runs to 13 residues. J gave up 4 bases and V 2 bases, and 2 bases lay outside the gene matches. The CDR3 DNA reads TGTGCCTGGAGTCCGGGGGGTTACAATGAGCAGTTCTTC. Translation: CAWSPGGYNEQFF.